The 4 T cell receptor beta chains below were found in one sample sequenced in a study of CD8 T cells in ankylosing spondylitis. Each CDR3 protein is one row after TCRdb ran MiXCR on the 5' RACE reads. The sample lists about 140,000 distinct CDR3 sequences; roughly 8.3% were seen once. Sequencing used synovial fluid, either unsorted or a sorted T cell fraction (not recorded which). The receptor source for this set is a male donor with ankylosing spondylitis.

The genes are TRBV5-1 and TRBJ2-6, with D perhaps TRBD1 (6 bases). The germline V and J ends were trimmed by 0 bases and 0 bases, with 13 bases remaining between them. The CDR3 runs to 18 residues. CDR1 is SGHRS and CDR2 is YFSETQ in the germline V gene. This CDR3 reads CASSLAPGTPSGANVLTF. The DNA of the CDR3 is TGCGCCAGCAGCTTGGCCCCCGGGACACCCTCTGGGGCCAACGTCCTGACTTTC.

The chain joins TRBV20-1 to TRBJ1-3; D unresolved. Germline V gene lookup returns CDR1 DFQATT and CDR2 SNEGSKA (reference sequence). V lost 6 bases, J lost 2 bases, and 11 bases lay in between. This CDR3 region has 13 residues. This chain's CDR3 is CSARTQAGNTIYF. Here the CDR3 DNA reads TGCAGTGCCCGGACGCAGGCTGGAAACACCATATATTTT.

J is TRBJ1-2 and V is TRBV7-9; D remains ambiguous. V was shortened by 6 bases and J by 8 bases, with 16 bases between the two germline ends. The CDR3 consists of 13 residues. The V gene's germline CDR1 is SEHNR and CDR2 FQNEAQ (reference sequence). Here the CDR3 reads CASSKEGLKGYTF. CDR3 coding DNA: TGTGCCAGCAGTAAAGAGGGTTTGAAAGGCTACACCTTC.

At least ten counts were recorded for this clonotype. The V gene is TRBV20-1, the J gene TRBJ2-3; no clear D. The germline gives CDR1 DFQATT, CDR2 SNEGSKA (reference sequence). This CDR3 spans 12 amino acids. V gave up 2 bases and J gave up 14 bases, with 17 bases separating them. CDR3 in DNA: TGCAGTGCTAGACACAGCCCACAGAAGGGGTATTTT. Protein: CSARHSPQKGYF.